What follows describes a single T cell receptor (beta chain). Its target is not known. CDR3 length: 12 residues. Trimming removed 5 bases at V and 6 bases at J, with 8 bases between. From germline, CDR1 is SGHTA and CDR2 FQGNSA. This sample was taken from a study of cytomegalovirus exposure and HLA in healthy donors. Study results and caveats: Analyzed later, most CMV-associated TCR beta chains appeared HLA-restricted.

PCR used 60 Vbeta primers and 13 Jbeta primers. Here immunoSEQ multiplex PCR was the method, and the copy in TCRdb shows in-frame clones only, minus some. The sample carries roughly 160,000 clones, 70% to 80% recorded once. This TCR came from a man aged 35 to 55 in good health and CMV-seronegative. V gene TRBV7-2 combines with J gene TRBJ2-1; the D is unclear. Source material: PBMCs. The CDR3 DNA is TGTGCCAGCAGCGCCTACGGCAATGAGCAGTTCTTC. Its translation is CASSAYGNEQFF.